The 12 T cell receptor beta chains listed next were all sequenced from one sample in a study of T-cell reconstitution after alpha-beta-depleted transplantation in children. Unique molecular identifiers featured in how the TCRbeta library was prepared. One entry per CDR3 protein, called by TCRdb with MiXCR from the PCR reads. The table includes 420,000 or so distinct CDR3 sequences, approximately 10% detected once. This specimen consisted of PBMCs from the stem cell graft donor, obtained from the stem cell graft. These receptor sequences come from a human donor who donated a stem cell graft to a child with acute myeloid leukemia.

The CDR3 sequence: CATSRDRGFQEEQYV. CDR3 bases: TGTGCCACCAGCAGAGATCGGGGTTTTCAGGAGGAGCAGTACGTC. The rearrangement joins TRBV15 to TRBJ2-7; weak D call: TRBD2 (5 bases). Trimming took 0 bases from V and 7 from J, leaving 16 bases between them. Germline CDR1 reads LNHNV; CDR2 reads YYDKDF (reference sequence). CDR3 length: 15 amino acids.

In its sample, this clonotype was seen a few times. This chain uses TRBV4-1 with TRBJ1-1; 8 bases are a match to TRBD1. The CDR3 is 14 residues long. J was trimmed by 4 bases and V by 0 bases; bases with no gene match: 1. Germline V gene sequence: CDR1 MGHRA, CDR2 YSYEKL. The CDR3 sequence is CASSQEDRVTEAFF. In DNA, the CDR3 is TGCGCCAGCAGCCAAGAGGACAGGGTCACTGAAGCTTTCTTT.

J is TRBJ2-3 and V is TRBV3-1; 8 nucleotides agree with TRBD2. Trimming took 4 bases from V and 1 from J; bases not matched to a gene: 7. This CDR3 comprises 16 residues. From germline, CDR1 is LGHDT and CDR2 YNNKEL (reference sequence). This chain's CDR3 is CASSPATSVGTDTQYF. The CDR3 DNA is TGTGCCAGCAGCCCCGCGACTAGCGTCGGCACAGATACGCAGTATTTT.

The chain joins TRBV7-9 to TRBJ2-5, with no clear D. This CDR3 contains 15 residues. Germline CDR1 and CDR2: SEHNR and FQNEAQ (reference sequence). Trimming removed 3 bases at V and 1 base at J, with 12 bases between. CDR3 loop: CASSFIREVQETQYF. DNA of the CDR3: TGTGCCAGCAGCTTTATAAGGGAAGTCCAAGAGACCCAGTACTTC.

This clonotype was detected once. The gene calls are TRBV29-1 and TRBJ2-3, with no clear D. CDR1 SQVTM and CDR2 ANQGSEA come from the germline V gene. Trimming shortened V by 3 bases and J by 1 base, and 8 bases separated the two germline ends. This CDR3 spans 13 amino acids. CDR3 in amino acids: CSVEVDGTDTQYF. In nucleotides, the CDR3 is TGCAGCGTTGAGGTGGACGGCACAGATACGCAGTATTTT.

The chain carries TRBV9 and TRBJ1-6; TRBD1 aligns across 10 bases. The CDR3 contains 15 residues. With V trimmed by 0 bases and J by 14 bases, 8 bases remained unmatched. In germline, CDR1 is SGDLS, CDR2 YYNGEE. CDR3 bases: TGTGCCAGCAGCGTAGCTGGGACAGGGGCACGGACCCTCCACTTT. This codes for CASSVAGTGARTLHF. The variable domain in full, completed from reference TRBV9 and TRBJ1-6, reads DSGVTQTPKHLITATGQRVTLRCSPRSGDLSVYWYQQSLDQGLQFLIQYYNGEERAKGNILERFSAQQFPDLHSELNLSSLELGDSALYFCASSVAGTGARTLHFGNGTRLTVT.

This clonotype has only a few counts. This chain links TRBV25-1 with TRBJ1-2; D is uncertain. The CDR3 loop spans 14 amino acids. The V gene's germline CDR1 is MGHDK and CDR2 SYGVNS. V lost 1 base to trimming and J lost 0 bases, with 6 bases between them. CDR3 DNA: TGTGCCAGCAGTGAATTACCAGCTAACTATGGCTACACCTTC. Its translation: CASSELPANYGYTF.

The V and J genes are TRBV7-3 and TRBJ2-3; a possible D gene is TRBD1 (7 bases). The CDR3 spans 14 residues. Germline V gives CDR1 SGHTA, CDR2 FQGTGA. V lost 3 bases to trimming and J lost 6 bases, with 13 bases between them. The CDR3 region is CASSFSRGVDTQYF. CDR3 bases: TGTGCCAGCAGCTTCTCCAGGGGGGTGGATACGCAGTATTTT.

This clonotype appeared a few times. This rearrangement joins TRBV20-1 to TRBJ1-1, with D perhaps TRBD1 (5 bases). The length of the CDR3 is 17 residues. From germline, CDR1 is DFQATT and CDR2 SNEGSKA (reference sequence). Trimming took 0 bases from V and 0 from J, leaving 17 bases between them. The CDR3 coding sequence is TGCAGTGCTAGAGATCTGGGGACGGCGGTAATGAACACTGAAGCTTTCTTT. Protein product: CSARDLGTAVMNTEAFF.

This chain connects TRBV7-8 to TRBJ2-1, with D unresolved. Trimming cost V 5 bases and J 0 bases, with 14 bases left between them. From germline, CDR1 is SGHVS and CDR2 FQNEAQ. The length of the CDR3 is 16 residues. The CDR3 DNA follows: TGTGCCAGCAGCCCCGCACCCCCCAGCTCCTACAATGAGCAGTTCTTC. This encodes CASSPAPPSSYNEQFF.

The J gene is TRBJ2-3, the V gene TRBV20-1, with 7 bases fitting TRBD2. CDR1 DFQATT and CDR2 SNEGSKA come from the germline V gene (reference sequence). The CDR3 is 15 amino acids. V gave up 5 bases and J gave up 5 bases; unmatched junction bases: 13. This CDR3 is CSASLVRTSIDTQYF. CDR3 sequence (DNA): TGCAGTGCTTCCCTGGTTAGGACTAGTATAGATACGCAGTATTTT.

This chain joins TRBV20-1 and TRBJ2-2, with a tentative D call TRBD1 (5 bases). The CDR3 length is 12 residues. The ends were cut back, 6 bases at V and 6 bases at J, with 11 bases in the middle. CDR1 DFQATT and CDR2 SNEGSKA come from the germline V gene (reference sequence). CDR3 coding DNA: TGCAGTGCCGGTGGGGCAGCCGGGGAGCTGTTTTTT. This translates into CSAGGAAGELFF.